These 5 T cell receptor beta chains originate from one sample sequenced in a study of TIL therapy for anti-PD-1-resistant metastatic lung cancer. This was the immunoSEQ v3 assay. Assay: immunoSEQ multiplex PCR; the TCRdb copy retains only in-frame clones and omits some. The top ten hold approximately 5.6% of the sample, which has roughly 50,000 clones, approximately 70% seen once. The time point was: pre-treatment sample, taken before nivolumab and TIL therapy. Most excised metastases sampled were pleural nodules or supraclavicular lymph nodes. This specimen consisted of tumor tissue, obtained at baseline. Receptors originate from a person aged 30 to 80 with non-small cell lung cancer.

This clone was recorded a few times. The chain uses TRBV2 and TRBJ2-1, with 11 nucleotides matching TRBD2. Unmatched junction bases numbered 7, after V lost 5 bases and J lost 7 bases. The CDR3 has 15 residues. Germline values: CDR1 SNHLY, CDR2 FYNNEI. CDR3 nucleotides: TGTGCCAGCAGTCCCCTAGCGGGGGGAAATAATGAGCAGTTCTTC. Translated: CASSPLAGGNNEQFF.

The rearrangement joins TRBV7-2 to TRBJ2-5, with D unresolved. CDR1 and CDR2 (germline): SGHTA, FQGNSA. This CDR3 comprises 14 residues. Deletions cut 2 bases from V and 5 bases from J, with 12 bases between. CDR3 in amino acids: CASSLSGSSETQYF. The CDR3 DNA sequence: TGTGCCAGCAGCTTATCCGGTAGTTCGGAGACCCAGTACTTC.

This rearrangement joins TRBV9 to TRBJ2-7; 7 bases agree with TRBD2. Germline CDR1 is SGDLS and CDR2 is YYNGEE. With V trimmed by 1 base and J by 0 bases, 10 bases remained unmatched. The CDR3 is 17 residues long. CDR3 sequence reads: CASSVRAGDGISYEQYF. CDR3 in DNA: TGTGCCAGCAGCGTAAGGGCGGGAGACGGGATCTCCTACGAGCAGTACTTC.

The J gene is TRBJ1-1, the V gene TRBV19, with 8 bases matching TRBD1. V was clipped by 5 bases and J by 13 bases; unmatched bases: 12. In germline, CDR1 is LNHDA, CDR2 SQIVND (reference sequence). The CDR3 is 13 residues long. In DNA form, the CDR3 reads TGTGCCAGTAGTCGTATTGTAACAGGGGGAGTTTTCTTT. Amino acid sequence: CASSRIVTGGVFF.

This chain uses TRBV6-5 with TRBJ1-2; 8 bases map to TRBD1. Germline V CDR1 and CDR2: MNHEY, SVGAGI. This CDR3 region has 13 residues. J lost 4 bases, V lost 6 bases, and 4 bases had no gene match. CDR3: CASSFTGGYGYTF. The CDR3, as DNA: TGTGCCAGCAGCTTCACAGGGGGCTATGGCTACACCTTC.